One and the same sample provided the 15 T cell receptor beta chains below, sequenced in a study of T cell changes during pregnancy in multiple sclerosis. Sequenced by immunoSEQ multiplex PCR; TCRdb stores in-frame clones only, minus some. This sample has 40,000 to 45,000 clones; roughly nine tenths occur once, and the top ten carry more than 0.5%. The specimen was CD4+ T cells from peripheral blood mononuclear cells, collected in the first trimester of pregnancy. The origin of the receptors is a female donor with multiple sclerosis, enrolled in a pregnancy study.

This clone was found once. The chain has TRBV11-1 and TRBJ1-1; 8 nucleotides line up with TRBD1. The CDR3 consists of 14 residues. Losses at the gene ends were 1 base for V and 8 bases for J; bases not matched to a gene: 6. Per the germline V gene, CDR1 is SGHAT and CDR2 is FQDESV (reference sequence). The CDR3 nucleotides are TGTGCCAGCAGCTTAGACGGGACAGGTCGCGAAGCTTTCTTT. Translation gives CASSLDGTGREAFF.

CDR3 sequence (DNA): TGTGCCAGCAGTGATTGGGGCAGGGCCTACGAGCAGTACTTC. Translation: CASSDWGRAYEQYF. The V and J genes are TRBV6-1 and TRBJ2-7; tentatively, D is TRBD1 (5 bases). CDR1 and CDR2 from the germline V gene are MNHNS and SASEGT. Trimming cost V 3 bases and J 2 bases, with 11 bases left between them. The CDR3 covers 14 residues.

The chain is built from TRBV4-1 and TRBJ2-2, with 10 bases lining up with TRBD2. The CDR3 length is 18 residues. Germline V gene sequence: CDR1 MGHRA, CDR2 YSYEKL. V gave up 0 bases and J gave up 7 bases; unmatched junction bases: 11. CDR3 sequence (DNA): TGCGCCAGCAGCCAAGATTCGGGGAGCGGGAGGGCCCACGGGGAGCTGTTTTTT. Translating it yields CASSQDSGSGRAHGELFF.

The CDR3 loop reads CASSTNSGNSYEQYF. CDR3 in DNA: TGTGCCAGCAGTACAAATAGCGGGAACTCATACGAGCAGTACTTC. The J gene is TRBJ2-7, the V gene TRBV6-5, with TRBD2 identical over 8 bases. Trimming took 5 bases from V and 4 from J; bases not matched to a gene: 10. CDR3 length: 15 amino acids. Germline V gene sequence: CDR1 MNHEY, CDR2 SVGAGI.

Only a few counts were recorded for this clone. V is TRBV5-1 and J is TRBJ1-2, with 7 bases identical to TRBD1. The V gene's germline CDR1 is SGHRS and CDR2 YFSETQ. The CDR3 is 15 amino acids. J gave up 4 bases and V 4 bases, and 10 bases lay outside the gene matches. DNA of the CDR3: TGCGCCAGCAGCCCCCGGGACAGCCAACCCTATGGCTACACCTTC. Its protein product is CASSPRDSQPYGYTF.

J is TRBJ2-1 and V is TRBV27; 10 positions match TRBD2. V trimming: 2 bases; J trimming: 0 bases; junction bases outside the gene matches: 1. This CDR3 spans 16 amino acids. Per the germline V gene, CDR1 is MNHEY and CDR2 is SMNVEV (reference sequence). The CDR3 here is CASSLERGGSYNEQFF. CDR3 DNA sequence: TGTGCCAGCAGTTTAGAGCGGGGGGGCTCCTACAATGAGCAGTTCTTC.

V gene TRBV5-1 combines with J gene TRBJ2-1, with D possibly matching TRBD2 (5 bases). Trimming cost V 0 bases and J 8 bases, with 15 bases left between them. CDR3 length: 15 residues. Germline CDR1 SGHRS, CDR2 YFSETQ. The CDR3 coding sequence is TGCGCCAGCAGCTTGGCGGCCCCACTGCGGGATGAGCAGTTCTTC. It codes for CASSLAAPLRDEQFF.

The V gene is TRBV5-6, the J gene TRBJ1-1, with D maybe TRBD1 (6 bases). The CDR3 runs 17 residues. The germline V gene has CDR1 SGHDT and CDR2 YYEEEE. V gave up 1 base and J gave up 1 base, with 17 bases separating them. CDR3 residues: CASSLKQGGRQNTEAFF. DNA for the CDR3: TGTGCCAGCAGCTTGAAACAGGGAGGGCGGCAGAACACTGAAGCTTTCTTT.

This chain joins TRBV19 and TRBJ1-5, with 7 positions matching TRBD1. The CDR3 consists of 17 residues. CDR1 and CDR2 from the germline V gene are LNHDA and SQIVND (reference sequence). After removal of 2 bases from V and 2 bases from J, the junction contained 9 bases not matched to a gene. The CDR3 nucleotides are TGTGCCAGTAGTATATCCAGGGGGATTTTCGGCAATCAGCCCCAGCATTTT. Translating it yields CASSISRGIFGNQPQHF. Full variable domain (missing parts from reference TRBV19 and TRBJ1-5): DGGITQSPKYLFRKEGQNVTLSCEQNLNHDAMYWYRQDPGQGLRLIYYSQIVNDFQKGDIAEGYSVSREKKESFPLTVTSAQKNPTAFYLCASSISRGIFGNQPQHFGDGTRLSIL.

This sequence joins TRBV30 and TRBJ2-7; the D is unclear. Deletions cut 1 base from V and 9 bases from J, with 10 bases between. The length of the CDR3 is 11 residues. Germline V CDR1 and CDR2: GTSNPN, SVGIG (reference sequence). CDR3: CAWSADFWQYF. CDR3 in DNA: TGTGCCTGGAGTGCAGATTTTTGGCAGTACTTC.

The chain's CDR3 is CASRRTSGRGGEQFF. CDR3 nucleotide sequence: TGTGCCAGCAGAAGGACTAGCGGGAGGGGGGGTGAGCAGTTCTTC. The gene calls are TRBV6-6 and TRBJ2-1; the match to TRBD2 covers 15 bases. Germline trimming cut 6 bases from V and 9 bases from J; bases unmatched to any gene: 6. CDR1 and CDR2 (germline): MNHNY, SVGAGI (reference sequence). The CDR3 sequence is 15 residues long.

The chain links TRBV5-1 to TRBJ2-1, with TRBD2 as a possible D gene (6 bases). There are 15 residues in the CDR3. CDR1 is SGHRS and CDR2 is YFSETQ in the germline V gene. V gave up 0 bases and J gave up 2 bases, with 9 bases separating them. CDR3 region: CASSLDGSPYNEQFF. The CDR3 nucleotides read TGCGCCAGCAGCTTGGACGGGAGTCCCTACAATGAGCAGTTCTTC.

The gene calls are TRBV4-3 and TRBJ2-5; 13 nucleotides match TRBD2. J gave up 1 base and V 4 bases, and 9 bases lay outside the gene matches. The CDR3 loop spans 18 amino acids. CDR1 and CDR2 (germline): LGHNA, YSLEER. The CDR3 nucleotides read TGCGCCAGCAGCCTGAGACTAGCGGGGGGACCAATCCAAGAGACCCAGTACTTC. Amino acids: CASSLRLAGGPIQETQYF.

This clone was counted once. The chain combines TRBV11-2 with TRBJ2-1; the D gene is possibly TRBD1 (5 bases). The CDR3 spans 15 residues. Between the trimmed V and J ends, which lost 6 bases and 4 bases, there was a span of 16 bases. From germline, CDR1 is SGHAT and CDR2 FQNNGV. The CDR3 nucleotides read TGTGCCAGCAGTGCCGGGCCCAGGGATTACAATGAGCAGTTCTTC. As protein: CASSAGPRDYNEQFF. Full variable domain (rest looked up from reference TRBV11-2 and TRBJ2-1): EAGVAQSPRYKIIEKRQSVAFWCNPISGHATLYWYQQILGQGPKLLIQFQNNGVVDDSQLPKDRFSAERLKGVDSTLKIQPAKLEDSAVYLCASSAGPRDYNEQFFGPGTRLTVL.

The V call is TRBV6-6, the J call TRBJ1-2; 9 nucleotides match TRBD1. Unmatched junction bases numbered 9, after V lost 8 bases and J lost 5 bases. Germline CDR1 reads MNHNY; CDR2 reads SVGAGI (reference sequence). This CDR3 spans 14 amino acids. CDR3 region: CASHRTGAMYGYTF. In DNA form, the CDR3 reads TGTGCCAGCCATAGGACAGGGGCCATGTATGGCTACACCTTC.